Presented here are 4 T cell receptor beta chains from one specimen sequenced in a study of OX40 agonist ivuxolimab in advanced cancers. Assay used: immunoSEQ multiplex PCR; TCRdb lists only in-frame clones, some missing. Among some 19,000 clones listed, over 80% were seen once. The specimen was CD4+ or CD8+ T cells sorted from blood, collected in a trial of the OX40 agonist ivuxolimab. Source of these receptors: an adult with an advanced solid tumor such as melanoma, head and neck, liver or kidney cancer.

There are a few counts of this clone. The V gene is TRBV21-1, the J gene TRBJ2-7. TRBV21-1 is marked as a pseudogene. There are 19 residues in the CDR3. The CDR3 DNA reads as TGTGCCAGCAGCAAAGCGCTACGGATCGGGACGCTGAGCTCCTACGAGCAGTACTTC. Protein: CASSKALRIGTLSSYEQYF.

This clone is judged medium-sized. V usage is TRBV5-5 and J usage is TRBJ1-5; tentative D call: TRBD1 (6 bases). Germline V lookup: CDR1 SGHKS, CDR2 YYEKEE (reference sequence). Trimming left V 5 bases short and J 2 bases short, with 11 bases between. The CDR3 is 14 residues long. CDR3 sequence reads: CASRPGVGNQPQHF. CDR3 DNA sequence: TGTGCCAGCAGACCAGGGGTTGGCAATCAGCCCCAGCATTTT.

The rearrangement links TRBV5-1 to TRBJ2-1; TRBD2 aligns across 7 bases. Germline CDR1 reads SGHRS; CDR2 reads YFSETQ. This CDR3 spans 16 amino acids. V was clipped by 0 bases and J by 2 bases; unmatched bases: 5. CDR3 sequence reads: CASSLVRGRPYNEQFF. The CDR3 nucleotides are TGCGCCAGCAGCTTGGTGCGGGGGAGACCCTACAATGAGCAGTTCTTC.

This chain links TRBV13 with TRBJ2-1; possible D gene TRBD1, 5 bases. Germline CDR1 is PRHDT and CDR2 is FYEKMQ (reference sequence). This CDR3 has 16 residues. V lost 5 bases to trimming and J lost 0 bases, with 14 bases between them. The CDR3 DNA is TGTGCCAGCAGCCCTGAGGACACCAGCTCCTACAATGAGCAGTTCTTC. Translated, it gives CASSPEDTSSYNEQFF.